Only a few counts were recorded for the clone carrying this TCR beta chain. A single record per CDR3 protein comes from TCRdb applying MiXCR to the 5' RACE reads. The sample consists of more than 250,000 distinct CDR3 sequences, around 16% of them appearing once. These data originate in a study of T-cell memory formation after mild COVID-19. Overall study context: Largely donor-specific TCR clusters were found.

CDR3 length: 15 residues. Germline CDR1 reads MNHEY; CDR2 reads SVGAGI. The J segment lost 1 base and the V segment lost 0 bases, leaving 2 bases of the junction unmatched. The chain has TRBV6-5 and TRBJ2-5, with 7 bases matching TRBD2. The sequence was collected from a man aged 18 to 30 who had mild COVID-19 (a few samples of this study predate the infection). Cell type and time point are not known. Specimen: PBMCs or a T cell subset sorted from them (not recorded which). The CDR3 DNA follows: TGTGCCAGCAGTTACTCAACGGGGGGCCAAGAGACCCAGTACTTC. Translating gives CASSYSTGGQETQYF.